Shown below are 8 T cell receptor beta chains from a single sample sequenced in a study of T cell responses to AZD1222 COVID-19 vaccine (dated by TCRdb to the early 2020s). The receptor library was made with the immunoSEQ multiplex PCR assay. TCRdb stores this immuneACCESS table with in-frame sequences only. Part of the clones is absent; in the studies checked, under half of the shortfall reflects unresolved V genes, and no reason is known for the rest. The sample profile shows some 150,000 clones; around 88% of them were found once. The ten top clones hold approximately 3.7% of the sample. The sample's time point label, in plain terms: baseline before first vaccination. The sequences come from peripheral blood, collected on day 0 of AZD1222 vaccination. The receptors derive from an adult in good health.

Details on this clone: Additional DNA sequences in this sample encode the identical CDR3. This chain uses TRBV6-5 with TRBJ2-7; 12 bases align to TRBD2. With 6 bases clipped from V and 1 base from J, the junction kept 4 bases outside the gene matches. Germline CDR1 reads MNHEY; CDR2 reads SVGAGI. The CDR3 is 15 residues long. The CDR3 here is CASRLLAGGSYEQYF. The CDR3 DNA is TGTGCCAGCAGATTACTAGCGGGGGGTTCCTACGAGCAGTACTTC.

DNA of the CDR3: TGCGCCAGCAGCTTCACGGGCTCAACCTCTGGGGCCAACGTCCTGACTTTC. Translating it yields CASSFTGSTSGANVLTF. The V and J genes are TRBV5-1 and TRBJ2-6; D not resolved. The germline V and J ends were trimmed by 2 bases and 0 bases, with 12 bases remaining between them. Germline V gene lookup returns CDR1 SGHRS and CDR2 YFSETQ. The CDR3 has 17 amino acids.

The rearrangement joins TRBV28 to TRBJ2-2; 8 bases are shared with TRBD1. The CDR3 totals 16 residues. From germline, CDR1 is MDHEN and CDR2 SYDVKM. Losses at the gene ends were 1 base for V and 3 bases for J; bases not matched to a gene: 4. The CDR3 is CASSLFDRGYTGELFF. The CDR3 DNA is TGTGCCAGCAGTTTATTCGACAGGGGATACACCGGGGAGCTGTTTTTT. Supplemented by reference TRBV28 and TRBJ2-2, the full variable domain reads DVKVTQSSRYLVKRTGEKVFLECVQDMDHENMFWYRQDPGLGLRLIYFSYDVKMKEKGDIPEGYSVSREKKERFSLILESASTNQTSMYLCASSLFDRGYTGELFFGEGSRLTVL.

A remark on this clone: This specimen includes other DNA sequences encoding the same CDR3. This rearrangement joins TRBV2 to TRBJ1-5, with TRBD1 matching 9 bases. Germline V CDR1 and CDR2: SNHLY, FYNNEI. This CDR3 contains 13 residues. J lost 7 bases, V lost 6 bases, and 4 bases had no gene match. Here the CDR3 reads CASRGTGNQPQHF. For the CDR3, the DNA is TGTGCCAGCAGGGGGACAGGGAACCAGCCCCAGCATTTT.

The chain links TRBV19 to TRBJ1-2; D is possibly TRBD1 (6 bases). Germline V gene data show CDR1 as LNHDA and CDR2 as SQIVND (reference sequence). The CDR3 runs to 15 residues. Between the trimmed V and J ends, which lost 2 bases and 8 bases, there was a span of 18 bases. The CDR3, as DNA: TGTGCCAGTAGTATACAGGGGACGCAGGGGAACGGCTACACCTTC. Protein product: CASSIQGTQGNGYTF.

This chain uses TRBV5-1 with TRBJ2-5; D not certain. V was cut by 0 bases and J by 2 bases, with 11 bases left in between. Germline CDR1 SGHRS, CDR2 YFSETQ. This CDR3 contains 15 residues. CDR3 bases: TGCGCCAGCAGCTTGGGAGACCAAATTCAAGAGACCCAGTACTTC. Its translation is CASSLGDQIQETQYF.

The CDR3 coding sequence is TGTGCCAGCTGTGGGCGGGACACTTATAATTCACCCCTCCACTTT. Translating it yields CASCGRDTYNSPLHF. The genes are TRBV7-2 and TRBJ1-6, with D tentatively TRBD1 (6 bases). The CDR3 totals 15 residues. CDR1 is SGHTA, CDR2 FQGNSA, per germline. Trimming cost V 8 bases and J 4 bases, with 15 bases left between them.

The chain has TRBV2 and TRBJ1-4; D unclear. The CDR3 length is 12 residues. V gave up 7 bases and J gave up 2 bases, with 5 bases separating them. The germline V gene encodes CDR1 SNHLY and CDR2 FYNNEI. The DNA for the CDR3 is TGTGCCAGCAAAGTGACTAATGAAAAACTGTTTTTT. Encoded protein: CASKVTNEKLFF.